This T cell receptor (beta chain) was obtained from a study of beta chain features in type 1 diabetes. The CDR3 spans 12 residues. Germline V gene lookup returns CDR1 SGHDT and CDR2 YYEEEE. V lost 4 bases to trimming and J lost 5 bases, with 7 bases between them. What was sequenced were expressed TCRB transcripts, since all of the isolated RNA had been reverse transcribed. The protocol was immunoSEQ multiplex PCR, while the TCRdb copy is restricted to in-frame clones and leaves out a portion. This sample carries roughly 290,000 clones, roughly 8% of them seen once, and the ten largest clones take 1%. Based on CD45RO/CCR7/CD25/CD127/CD95/CD27, CD4+ regulatory, stem cell-like memory, naive and central memory cells were sorted. Populations obtained by sorting all exceeded 95% purity.

This TCR derives from a woman aged 18 to 35 in good health. The chain has TRBV5-6 and TRBJ2-1; D is unresolved. The sequenced material came from central memory CD4+ T cells from blood. DNA for the CDR3: TGTGCCAGCAGCCACGGGCACAATGAGCAGTTCTTC. Amino acid sequence: CASSHGHNEQFF.